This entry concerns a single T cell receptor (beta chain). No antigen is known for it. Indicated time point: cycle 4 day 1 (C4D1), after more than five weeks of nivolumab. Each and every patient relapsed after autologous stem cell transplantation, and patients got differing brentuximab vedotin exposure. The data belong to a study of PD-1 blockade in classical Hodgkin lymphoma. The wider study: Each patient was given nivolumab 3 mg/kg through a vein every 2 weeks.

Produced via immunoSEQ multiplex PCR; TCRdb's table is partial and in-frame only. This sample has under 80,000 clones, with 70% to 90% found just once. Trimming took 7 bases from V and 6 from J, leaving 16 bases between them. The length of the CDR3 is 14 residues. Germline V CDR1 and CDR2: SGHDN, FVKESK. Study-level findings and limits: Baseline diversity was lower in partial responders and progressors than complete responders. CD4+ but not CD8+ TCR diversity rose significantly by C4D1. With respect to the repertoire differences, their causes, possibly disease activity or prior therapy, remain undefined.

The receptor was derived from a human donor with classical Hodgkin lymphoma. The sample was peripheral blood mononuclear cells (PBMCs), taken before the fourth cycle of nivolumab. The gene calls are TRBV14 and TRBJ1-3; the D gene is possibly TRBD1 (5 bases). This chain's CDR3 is CASTGSKGTNTIYF. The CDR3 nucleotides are TGTGCCAGCACCGGGTCTAAGGGGACAAACACCATATATTTT.